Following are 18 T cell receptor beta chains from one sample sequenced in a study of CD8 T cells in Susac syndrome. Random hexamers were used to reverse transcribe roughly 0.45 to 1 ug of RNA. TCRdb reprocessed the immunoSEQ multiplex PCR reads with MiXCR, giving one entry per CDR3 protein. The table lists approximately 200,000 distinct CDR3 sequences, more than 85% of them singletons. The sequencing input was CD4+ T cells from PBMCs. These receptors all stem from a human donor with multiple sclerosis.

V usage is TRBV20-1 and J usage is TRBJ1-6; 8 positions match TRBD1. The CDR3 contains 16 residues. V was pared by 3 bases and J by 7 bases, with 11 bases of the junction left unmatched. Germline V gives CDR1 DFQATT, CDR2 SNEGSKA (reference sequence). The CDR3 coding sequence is TGCAGTGCTAGCTATCAGGACAGGGTGGCAAATTCACCCCTCCACTTT. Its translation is CSASYQDRVANSPLHF.

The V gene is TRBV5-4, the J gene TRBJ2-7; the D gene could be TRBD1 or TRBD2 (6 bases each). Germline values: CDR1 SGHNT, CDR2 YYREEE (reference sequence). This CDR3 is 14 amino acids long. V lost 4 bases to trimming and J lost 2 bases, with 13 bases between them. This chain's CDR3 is CASSRQGGTYEQYF. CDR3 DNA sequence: TGTGCCAGCAGCAGACAAGGGGGGACCTACGAGCAGTACTTC.

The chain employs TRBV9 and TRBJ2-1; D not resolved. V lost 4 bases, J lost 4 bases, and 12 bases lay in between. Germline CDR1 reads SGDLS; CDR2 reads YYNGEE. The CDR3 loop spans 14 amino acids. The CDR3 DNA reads TGTGCCAGCAGCCCTCTGTCTCGATACAATGAGCAGTTCTTC. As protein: CASSPLSRYNEQFF.

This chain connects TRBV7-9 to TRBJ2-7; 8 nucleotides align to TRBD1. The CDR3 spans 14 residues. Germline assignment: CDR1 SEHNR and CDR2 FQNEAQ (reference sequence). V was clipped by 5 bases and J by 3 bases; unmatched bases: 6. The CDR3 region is CASSADRGRYEQYF. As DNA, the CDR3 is TGTGCCAGCAGCGCCGACAGGGGTCGCTACGAGCAGTACTTC.

The chain's CDR3 is CSATLAGRYNEQFF. In DNA form, the CDR3 reads TGCAGTGCCACACTAGCGGGGAGATACAATGAGCAGTTCTTC. This chain joins TRBV20-1 and TRBJ2-1; 10 positions agree with TRBD2. Germline V gene data show CDR1 as DFQATT and CDR2 as SNEGSKA (reference sequence). The CDR3 consists of 14 residues. With V trimmed by 6 bases and J by 4 bases, 6 bases remained unmatched.

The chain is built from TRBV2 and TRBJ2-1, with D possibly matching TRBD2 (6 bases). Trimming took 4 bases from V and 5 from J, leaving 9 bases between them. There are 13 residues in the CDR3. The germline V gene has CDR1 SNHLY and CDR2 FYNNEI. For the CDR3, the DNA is TGTGCCAGCAGTGCGAGACTAGACAATGAGCAGTTCTTC. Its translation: CASSARLDNEQFF.

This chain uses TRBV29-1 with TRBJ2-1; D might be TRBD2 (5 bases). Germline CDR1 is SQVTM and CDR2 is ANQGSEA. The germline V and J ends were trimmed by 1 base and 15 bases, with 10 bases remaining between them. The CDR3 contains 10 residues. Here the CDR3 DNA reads TGCAGCGTTGAAGGTCGCCGGGGGTTCTTC. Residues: CSVEGRRGFF.

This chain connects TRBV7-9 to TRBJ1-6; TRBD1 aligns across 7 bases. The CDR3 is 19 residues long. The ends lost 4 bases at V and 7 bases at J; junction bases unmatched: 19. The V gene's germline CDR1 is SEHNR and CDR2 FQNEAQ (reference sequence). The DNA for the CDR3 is TGTGCCAGCAGCTCCCCGGGGCAGGGGGTGCGGTTACTAAATTCACCCCTCCACTTT. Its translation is CASSSPGQGVRLLNSPLHF.

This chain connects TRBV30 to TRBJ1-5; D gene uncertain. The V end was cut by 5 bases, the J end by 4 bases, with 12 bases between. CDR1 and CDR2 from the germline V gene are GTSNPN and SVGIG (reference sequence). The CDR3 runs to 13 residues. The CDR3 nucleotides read TGTGCCTGGGATCACGGAGGAAATCAGCCCCAGCATTTT. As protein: CAWDHGGNQPQHF. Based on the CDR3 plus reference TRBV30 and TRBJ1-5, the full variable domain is SQTIHQWPATLVQPVGSPLSLECTVEGTSNPNLYWYRQAAGRGLQLLFYSVGIGQISSEVPQNLSASRPQDRQFILSSKKLLLSDSGFYLCAWDHGGNQPQHFGDGTRLSIL.

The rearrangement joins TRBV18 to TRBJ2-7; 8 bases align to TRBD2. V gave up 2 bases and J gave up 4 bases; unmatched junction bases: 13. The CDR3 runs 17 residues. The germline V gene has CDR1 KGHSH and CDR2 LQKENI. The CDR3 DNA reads TGTGCCAGCTCACCAGACGCCGGGTCAGCGGGGGTTTACGAGCAGTACTTC. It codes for CASSPDAGSAGVYEQYF.

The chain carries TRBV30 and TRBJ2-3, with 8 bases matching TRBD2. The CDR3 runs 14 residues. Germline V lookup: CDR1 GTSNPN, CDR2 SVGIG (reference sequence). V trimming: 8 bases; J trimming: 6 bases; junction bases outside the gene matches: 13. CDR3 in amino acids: CALSTSGGPDTQYF. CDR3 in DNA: TGTGCCCTTTCTACATCGGGGGGGCCCGATACGCAGTATTTT.

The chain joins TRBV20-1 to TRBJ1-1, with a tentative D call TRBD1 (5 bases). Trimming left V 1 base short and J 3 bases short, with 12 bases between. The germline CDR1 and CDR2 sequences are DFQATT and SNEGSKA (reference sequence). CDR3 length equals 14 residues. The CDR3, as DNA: TGCAGTGCTAGAGTTGGAGGGGTCGACACTGAAGCTTTCTTT. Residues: CSARVGGVDTEAFF.

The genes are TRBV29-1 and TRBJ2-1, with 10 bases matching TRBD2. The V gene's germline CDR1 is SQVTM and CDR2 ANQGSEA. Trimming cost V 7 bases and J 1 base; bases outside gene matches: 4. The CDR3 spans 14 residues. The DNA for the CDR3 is TGCAGCGCTAATAGCGGGGGGTCCTACAATGAGCAGTTCTTC. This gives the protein CSANSGGSYNEQFF.

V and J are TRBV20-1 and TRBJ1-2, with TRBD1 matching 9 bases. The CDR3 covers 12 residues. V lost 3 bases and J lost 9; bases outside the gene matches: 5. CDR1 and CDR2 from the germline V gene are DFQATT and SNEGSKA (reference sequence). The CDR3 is CSARGQGDSYTF. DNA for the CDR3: TGCAGTGCTAGGGGACAGGGTGATAGCTACACCTTC.

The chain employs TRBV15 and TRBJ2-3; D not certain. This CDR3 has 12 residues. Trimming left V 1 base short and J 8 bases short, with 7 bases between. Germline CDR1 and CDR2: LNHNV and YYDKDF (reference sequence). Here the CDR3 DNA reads TGTGCCACCAGCAGAGCGGGTGCTACGCAGTATTTT. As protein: CATSRAGATQYF.

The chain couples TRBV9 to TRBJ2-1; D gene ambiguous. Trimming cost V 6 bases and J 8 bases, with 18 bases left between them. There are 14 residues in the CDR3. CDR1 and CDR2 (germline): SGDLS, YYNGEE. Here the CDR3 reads CASNDQTFLDEQFF. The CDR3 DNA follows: TGTGCCAGCAACGACCAGACATTTTTGGATGAGCAGTTCTTC.

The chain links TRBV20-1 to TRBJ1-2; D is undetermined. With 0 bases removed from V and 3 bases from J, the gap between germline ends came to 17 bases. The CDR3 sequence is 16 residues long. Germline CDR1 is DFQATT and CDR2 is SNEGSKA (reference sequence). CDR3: CSARDLVRSTDYGYTF. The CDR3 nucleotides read TGCAGTGCTAGAGATCTCGTACGCAGTACGGACTATGGCTACACCTTC.

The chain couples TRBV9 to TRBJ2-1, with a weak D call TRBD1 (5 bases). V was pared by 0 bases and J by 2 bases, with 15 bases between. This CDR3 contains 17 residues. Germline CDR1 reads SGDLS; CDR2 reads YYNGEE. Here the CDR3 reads CASSVAPPDTPYNEQFF. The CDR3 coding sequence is TGTGCCAGCAGCGTAGCCCCGCCGGACACTCCCTACAATGAGCAGTTCTTC.